This T cell receptor (beta chain) originates from a study of Ad26.COV2.S vaccination and SARS-CoV-2 variants (dated by TCRdb to about 2021). Regarding the study in general: Donors in the vaccine arm were drawn from COV1001, a multicentre, randomized, double-blind, placebo-controlled phase I-IIa trial testing Ad26.COV2.S in healthy adults. Ad26.COV2.S was administered intramuscularly at 5 x 10^10 or 1 x 10^11 viral particles, either as a single shot or as two shots given 56 days apart. TCRbeta repertoire sequencing served as the tool for gauging how specific and how broad the SARS-CoV-2-reactive T cell receptors were following Ad26.COV2.S vaccination. The TCR-sequenced set comprised about 32 samples: some 20 Ad26.COV2.S vaccine recipients, 5 placebo recipients and 8 SARS-CoV-2 convalescent individuals. Trial participants were randomized into five groups of five, in which low-dose or high-dose Ad26.COV2.S was given once or twice, or placebo was given on both occasions. Investigators remained blinded to trial group allocation during experiments and outcome assessment. Points the paper makes about the study in general: The study was not powered for comparison of responses between vaccine doses or regimens. Vaccine and placebo recipients had comparable non-spike TCR breadth, which fits with the vaccine containing only spike. Ad26.COV2.S recipients had higher spike-specific TCR breadth than placebo recipients (P = 0.0014). It was noted by the authors that total T cell responses may have been underestimated by the TCR breadth and depth analyses. After vaccination, substantial breadth of spike-specific CD8+ and CD4+ T cell responses was reported.

The CDR3 starts with the cysteine, ends with the phenylalanine, and has 12 residues. Of the read, only the CDR3 DNA is kept; its 36 bases are in frame from base 1. The germline V and J ends show losses of 7 bases and 7 bases respectively, and no gene match explains 4 bases of the junction. As regards this clone: This clone's antigen is unknown. Qualities for individual bases were not recorded, and no much larger clone is one base off.

TCRbeta CDR3 regions were sequenced with the immunoSEQ Assay. After extraction, genomic DNA underwent amplification by bias-controlled multiplex PCR, followed by high-throughput sequencing. As for the authors' bioinformatics: To quantify the absolute abundance of every unique TCRbeta CDR3 region, sequences were collapsed and filtered. Usable DNA was measured by amplifying reference genes present in all nucleated cells, and TCRbeta template counts were normalized to that usable DNA to estimate T cell fraction. Repertoire TCRs were annotated as SARS-CoV-2-specific when V gene, CDR3 amino acid sequence and J gene were exactly matched to a known reactive TCR set. MIRA supplied the reference SARS-CoV-2 TCR set, which was filtered for enrichment in COVID-19-positive ImmuneCODE repertoires so that public or cross-reactive TCRs were removed. Based on the MIRA antigens, annotated TCRs were further analysed at the level of specific ORF or position within ORF. Breadth was defined as the number of annotated unique rearrangements divided by the total number of unique productive rearrangements, and depth was defined as the summed frequency of the annotated unique rearrangements. Group comparisons of TCR breadth used two-sided Wilcoxon rank-sum tests. The source is immuneACCESS, and TCRdb retained only in-frame sequences with V and J called. Part of the clones is not carried over; for the studies checked, unresolved V genes explain less than half of this, and the remainder is unexplained. V, J and clone size were drawn from that table, and D and trimming were deduced from the DNA. The sample yields around 400,000 clones; roughly 80% were counted once. Of the sample, around 7.3% is held by the ten largest clones.

The sample's treatment or condition, from its label and the paper: 15 to 20 received Ad26.COV2.S at low or high dose, single or two shots; several received placebo; per-sample allocation not given. For vaccine and placebo recipients, the sequenced repertoires came from samples collected on day 63 after the first injection. In Cohort 1b, 25 adults aged 18-55 years were enrolled at a single site in Boston, USA, between 29 July and 7 August 2020. Ad26.COV2.S was a replication-incompetent adenovirus type 26 vector that expressed a prefusion-stabilized SARS-CoV-2 spike protein derived from the original Wuhan strain.

This sequence uses TRBV12-3 or TRBV12-4 and TRBJ2-1; TRBD1 aligns with 7 central bases. The origin of this receptor is a person aged 18-65 years who received the Ad26.COV2.S COVID-19 vaccine or a placebo. The sample in question was peripheral blood, obtained in a trial of Ad26.COV2.S vaccine versus placebo. The CDR3 is CASTYRGNEQFF. Here is the DNA: TGTGCCAGCACCTACAGGGGAAATGAGCAGTTCTTC.